In this sample, the clone carrying this T cell receptor (beta chain) turned up a few times. Its specificity is not known. V lost 5 bases and J lost 0, with 11 bases in between. Germline assignment: CDR1 SEHNR and CDR2 FQNEAQ (reference sequence). This CDR3 has 15 residues. TCRdb re-called the 5' RACE reads through MiXCR, storing one row per CDR3 protein. Of about 540,000 distinct CDR3 sequences in the sample, roughly 13% were seen once. This entry comes from a study of CD8 T cells in ankylosing spondylitis. Study-level points and caveats: Within ankylosing spondylitis blood, a TCR beta motif made up of fewer than ten highly homologous variants appeared to be characteristic.

The TCR originated in a male donor with ankylosing spondylitis. The chain has TRBV7-9 and TRBJ2-1, with D maybe TRBD2 (5 bases). Sequences were obtained from blood, either unsorted or a sorted T cell fraction (not recorded which). CDR3 coding DNA: TGTGCCAGCAGCATCTTAGCGAGCTCCTACAATGAGCAGTTCTTC. This codes for CASSILASSYNEQFF.